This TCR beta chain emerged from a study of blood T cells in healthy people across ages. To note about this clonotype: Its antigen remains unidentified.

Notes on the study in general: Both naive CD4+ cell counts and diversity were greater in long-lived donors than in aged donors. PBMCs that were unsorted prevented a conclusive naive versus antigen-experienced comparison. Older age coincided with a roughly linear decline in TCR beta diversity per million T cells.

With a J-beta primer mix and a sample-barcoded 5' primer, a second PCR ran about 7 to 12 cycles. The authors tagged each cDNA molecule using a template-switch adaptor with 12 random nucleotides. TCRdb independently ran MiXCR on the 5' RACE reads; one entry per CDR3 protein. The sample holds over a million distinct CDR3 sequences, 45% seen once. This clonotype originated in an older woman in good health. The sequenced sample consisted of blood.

This CDR3 is CSAEGGRGGELFF. CDR3 DNA: TGCAGTGCTGAAGGCGGGAGGGGCGGGGAGCTGTTTTTT. The chain uses TRBV20-1 and TRBJ2-2; 9 bases line up with TRBD2. CDR1 and CDR2 (germline): DFQATT, SNEGSKA (reference sequence). With V trimmed by 5 bases and J by 7 bases, 5 bases remained unmatched. The length of the CDR3 is 13 residues.